The next 2 T cell receptor beta chains were all read from a single sample in a study of cytomegalovirus exposure and HLA in healthy donors. The repertoire was sequenced with immunoSEQ multiplex PCR; TCRdb's copy has only in-frame clones and lacks some. The data show 100,000 to 150,000 clones, about 90% seen once. Material: PBMCs. The receptors derive from a man aged 30 to 39 in good health and CMV-seronegative.

The chain carries TRBV27 and TRBJ1-1; tentatively, D is TRBD1 (6 bases). The CDR3 is made up of 19 amino acids. Germline assignment: CDR1 MNHEY and CDR2 SMNVEV (reference sequence). The V and J ends lost 6 bases and 0 bases respectively, with 26 bases between them. Written as DNA, the CDR3 is TGTGCCAGCAGGGGAACAGGGATCCCTTACGCGCCCATGAACACTGAAGCTTTCTTT. Translation gives CASRGTGIPYAPMNTEAFF.

The genes are TRBV18 and TRBJ2-6; D might be TRBD1 (6 bases). V was cut by 6 bases and J by 2 bases, with 17 bases left in between. Germline CDR1 reads KGHSH; CDR2 reads LQKENI. The CDR3 contains 17 residues. The CDR3 nucleotides read TGTGCCAGCTCGGGCTTACAGGGAACAACTGGGGCCAACGTCCTGACTTTC. Its translation: CASSGLQGTTGANVLTF.